This T cell receptor (beta chain) was recovered during a study of T cells in Graves' hyperthyroidism and ophthalmopathy. Patients were aged 18 to 65, had disease duration under 2 months, and had newly diagnosed hyperthyroidism. Using around 10 ml of fresh peripheral blood, PBMCs were prepared. Amplification of TCR beta CDR3 regions used RNA as the template. Initially, a first-round RT-PCR of the TCR CDR3 employed the HTBI primer set. TCRdb fed the multiplex PCR reads into MiXCR, producing one record per CDR3 protein. The sample holds about 620,000 distinct CDR3 sequences, roughly 16% seen once. Trimming removed 0 bases at V and 8 bases at J, with 26 bases between. Germline V lookup: CDR1 MNHEY, CDR2 SVGAGI. The CDR3 runs 19 residues. Study observations and caveats: The blood repertoire included most of the expanded thyroid clonotypes above 0.001.

In its sample, this clonotype was seen many times. The antigen is undetermined. Sequencing was carried out using blood. This TCR was sampled from a woman aged 25 to 39 with Graves' hyperthyroidism. This chain uses TRBV6-5 with TRBJ2-1; maybe TRBD1 (5 bases). The CDR3 protein is CASSYSKGSPGIRKDEQFF. The DNA of the CDR3 is TGTGCCAGCAGTTACTCGAAGGGTAGTCCAGGGATAAGGAAGGATGAGCAGTTCTTC.